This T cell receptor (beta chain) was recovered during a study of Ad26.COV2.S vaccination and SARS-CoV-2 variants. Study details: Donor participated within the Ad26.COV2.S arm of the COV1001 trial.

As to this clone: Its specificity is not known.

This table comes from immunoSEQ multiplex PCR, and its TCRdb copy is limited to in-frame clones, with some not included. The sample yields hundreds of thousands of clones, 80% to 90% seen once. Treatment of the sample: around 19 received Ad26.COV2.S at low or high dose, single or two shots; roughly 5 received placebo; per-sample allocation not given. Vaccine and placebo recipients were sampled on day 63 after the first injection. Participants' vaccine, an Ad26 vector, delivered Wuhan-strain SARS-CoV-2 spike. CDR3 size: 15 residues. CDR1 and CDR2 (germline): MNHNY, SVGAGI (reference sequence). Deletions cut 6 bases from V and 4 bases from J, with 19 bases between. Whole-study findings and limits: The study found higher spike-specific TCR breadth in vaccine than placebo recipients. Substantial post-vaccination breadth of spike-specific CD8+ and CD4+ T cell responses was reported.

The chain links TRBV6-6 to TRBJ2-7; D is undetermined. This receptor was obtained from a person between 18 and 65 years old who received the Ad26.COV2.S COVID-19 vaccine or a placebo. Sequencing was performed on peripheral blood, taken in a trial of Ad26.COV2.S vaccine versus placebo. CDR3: CASSYAGAPGYEQYF. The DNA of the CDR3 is TGTGCCAGCAGCTATGCAGGAGCACCTGGATACGAGCAGTACTTC.